The T cell receptor (beta chain) described here comes from a study of identical twins. This CDR3 contains 13 residues. Germline assignment: CDR1 LNHNV and CDR2 YYDKDF (reference sequence). V lost 4 bases and J 0 bases, leaving 5 bases between the germline ends. TCRdb redid the calling of the 5' RACE reads with MiXCR, one entry per CDR3 protein. The sample has roughly 750,000 distinct CDR3 sequences, 20% to 25% seen once. At least ten counts were recorded for this clonotype. The same sample was also studied in work on T cells expressing NK-cell markers.

Material for sequencing was PBMCs. This TCR derives from a young woman in good health. The gene calls are TRBV15 and TRBJ2-3; D uncertain. CDR3 protein: CATSIGSTDTQYF. As DNA, the CDR3 is TGTGCCACCAGCATCGGGAGCACAGATACGCAGTATTTT.